This T cell receptor beta chain was sequenced for a study of beta chain features in type 1 diabetes. This CDR3 region has 15 residues. CDR1 GTSNPN and CDR2 SVGIG come from the germline V gene (reference sequence). Trimming at V came to 5 bases and at J to 0 bases, leaving 4 bases not matched to a gene. Expressed TCRB transcripts got sequenced, as all isolated RNA was reverse transcribed. Assay used: immunoSEQ multiplex PCR; TCRdb lists only in-frame clones, some missing. The top ten hold 4% of the sample, which has under 300,000 clones, roughly 30% seen once. This clone was counted at least ten times.

The chain employs TRBV30 and TRBJ2-6, with 7 bases identical to TRBD1. Sequencing was done on a sample of central memory CD4+ T cells from blood. The TCR comes from a man aged 25 to 40 in good health. The DNA of the CDR3 is TGTGCCTGGGGACAGGCGAGCTCTGGGGCCAACGTCCTGACTTTC. This encodes CAWGQASSGANVLTF.